This T cell receptor beta chain was captured in a study of control samples from healthy donors and cancer patients. Generated by immunoSEQ multiplex PCR, the TCRdb table keeps only in-frame clones and is missing some. The data hold 100,000 to 150,000 clones, with approximately 90% observed a single time. Germline lookup yields CDR1 MDHEN and CDR2 SYDVKM. The V end was cut by 5 bases, the J end by 0 bases, with 8 bases between. The CDR3 is made up of 15 amino acids. The sequence came from a man in his forties or fifties in good health. The sequencing sample was made of blood. The V and J genes are TRBV28 and TRBJ2-6; perhaps TRBD1 as D (5 bases). The CDR3 loop reads CASSPDSSGANVLTF. CDR3 nucleotide sequence: TGTGCCAGCAGTCCCGACAGCTCTGGGGCCAACGTCCTGACTTTC.